The clone carrying this T cell receptor beta chain is judged medium-sized (0.01 to 0.1%). Its antigen is undetermined. General study findings and limits: Larger-cohort validation covered only one TCR beta V-J rearrangement. Tumor memory CD4+ T cell TCR gene usage clustered with blood and lymph node memory CD4+ cells and lymph node naive CD4+ cells. Greatest tumor Treg TCR overlap was with tumor naive CD4+ cells.

Full-length variable regions came from constant-region reverse primers plus semi-nested Nested Universal Primer A PCR. TCRdb analysed the 5' RACE reads with MiXCR anew, one entry per CDR3 protein. The sample contains some 12,000 distinct CDR3 sequences, roughly half of which appear only once. Cells sorted as Tregs were CD4+, CD25+ and CD127-/low. Material: tumor-infiltrating Tregs sorted from the breast tumor. This sequence was found in a female donor with breast cancer.

CDR3 bases: TGCAGTGCTAGCGTGATAGCTCCCACCGGGGAGCTGTTTTTT. Protein: CSASVIAPTGELFF. The chain links TRBV20-1 to TRBJ2-2; the D is unclear. The length of the CDR3 is 14 residues. Looked up from germline, CDR1 is DFQATT and CDR2 is SNEGSKA (reference sequence). The germline V and J ends were trimmed by 3 bases and 4 bases, with 12 bases remaining between them.